This T cell receptor beta chain was documented in a study of T cells in localized non-small cell lung cancer. The study's findings and limits: Longer overall survival was associated with a higher density of T cells in the blood. Uninvolved nearby lung showed the greatest T cell clonality, exceeding that found in tumor. Adjacent lung held a median roughly 54 of the top 100 tumor clones.

Profiling relied on immunoSEQ multiplex PCR, and the TCRdb table lists in-frame clones only, not all of them. The profile shows approximately 88,000 clones, roughly 91% of them singletons. A word on this clone: Its antigen is as yet unknown.

The CDR3 length is 13 residues. Germline V gene lookup returns CDR1 MNHNS and CDR2 SASEGT. V was cut by 4 bases and J by 7 bases, with 13 bases left in between. J is TRBJ1-2 and V is TRBV6-1; D call uncertain. This TCR came from a woman between 40 and 69 years old with stage II squamous cell lung carcinoma. The sequencing used PBMCs, collected before any cancer treatment. CDR3: CASSAGKNFGYTF. The CDR3 region has the DNA TGTGCCAGCAGTGCCGGGAAGAATTTTGGCTACACCTTC.